A single T cell receptor beta chain is shown here with its context. Its antigen is undetermined. Germline-derived CDR1 and CDR2 are SNHLY and FYNNEI. The V gene lost 5 bases and the J gene lost 0 bases, with 11 bases spanning the gap. CDR3 size: 14 residues. This entry comes from a study of blood T cells in healthy people across ages. Points from the study as a whole: Unsorted PBMC input precluded a conclusive naive versus antigen-experienced comparison. Measured against age, TCR beta diversity per million T cells decreased in a roughly linear manner.

With a J-beta primer mix and a sample-barcoded 5' primer, a second PCR ran roughly 6 to 11 cycles. Each of the cDNA molecules was tagged by a template-switch adaptor with 12 random nucleotides. In TCRdb, the 5' RACE reads were re-called with MiXCR into one record per CDR3 protein. The sample lists about 1,500,000 distinct CDR3 sequences, around 42% occurring once. The TCR was taken from a woman aged 18-29 years in good health. The rearrangement links TRBV2 to TRBJ2-7; no clear D. Material for sequencing was blood. CDR3 residues: CASSLAAHSYEQYF. The CDR3 coding sequence is TGTGCCAGCAGTCTCGCGGCCCACTCCTACGAGCAGTACTTC.